This paragraph reports one T cell receptor (beta chain). Its specificity is not known. V lost 4 bases, J lost 7 bases, and 8 bases stayed unmatched. The CDR3 contains 15 residues. CDR1 and CDR2 from the germline V gene are SGHRS and YFSETQ. The data are from a study of T cell responses to AZD1222 COVID-19 vaccine. Points from the study as a whole: With two AZD1222 doses given, Spike-specific TCR breadth and depth both rose. Among spike-specific TCRs, nearly half reportedly target unmutated variant regions. Repertoires were collected only later (after the peak T cell response had occurred).

Data came from immunoSEQ multiplex PCR; TCRdb stores just in-frame clones and leaves some out. The sample holds more than 30,000 clones, roughly nine tenths seen once. The sequencing used peripheral blood, collected on day 0 of AZD1222 vaccination. The chain has TRBV5-1 and TRBJ1-2; 12 nucleotides match TRBD1. This clonotype originated in an adult in good health. DNA of the CDR3: TGCGCCAGCAGCGCGGCAGGGACAGGGGGCTCTGGCTACACCTTC. Its protein product is CASSAAGTGGSGYTF.